Sequencing of this TCR beta chain was carried out in a study of cytomegalovirus exposure and HLA in healthy donors. Broader study findings: Previously analyzed data showed that most TCR beta V segments were productive at a frequency of about 87% or about 30%. TCR beta chains numbering more than 150 were designated cytomegalovirus-associated.

This clone occurred a few times. The target antigen is unknown. Healthy people donating bone marrow made up the donors. The CDR3 has 13 residues. The V and J ends lost 4 bases and 4 bases respectively, with 11 bases between them. Germline V gene lookup returns CDR1 SGHRS and CDR2 YFSETQ. Researchers ran the PCR with 60 Vbeta and 13 Jbeta primers. Source study methods: As a later analysis found, there were 78 million or so unique TCR beta chains, of which roughly 11 million were shared. The repertoire was sequenced with immunoSEQ multiplex PCR; TCRdb's copy has only in-frame clones and lacks some. V, J and clone size are those of that table, while D and trimming were read from the DNA. The sample lists roughly 100,000 clones, under 80% occurring once.

The genes are TRBV5-1 and TRBJ2-5, with D unresolved. Material: PBMCs. The clonotype comes from a woman younger than 30 in good health and CMV-seropositive. CDR3 in amino acids: CASSPRGGETQYF. CDR3 DNA sequence: TGCGCCAGCAGCCCCCGCGGTGGAGAGACCCAGTACTTC.